Listed here are 2 T cell receptor beta chains from one sample, sequenced in a study of cytomegalovirus exposure and HLA in healthy donors. Libraries were prepared by immunoSEQ multiplex PCR; TCRdb keeps only in-frame clonotypes and omits some of them. The table shows 150,000 to 200,000 clones, with roughly 80% occurring only once. The specimen sequenced was PBMCs. The receptors derive from a man aged 25 to 40 in good health and CMV-seropositive.

The chain employs TRBV11-3 and TRBJ2-1; TRBD2 aligns across 10 bases. Per germline, CDR1 SGHNT and CDR2 YENEEA. The junction had 8 bases not matched to a gene; V was cut back by 0 bases and J by 3 bases. This CDR3 is built from 18 residues. DNA of the CDR3: TGTGCCAGCAGCTTAGACTCTAGCGGGAGTTATGGCTACAATGAGCAGTTCTTC. Protein: CASSLDSSGSYGYNEQFF. Together with reference TRBV11-3 and TRBJ2-1, the CDR3 gives the full variable domain: EAGVVQSPRYKIIEKKQPVAFWCNPISGHNTLYWYLQNLGQGPELLIRYENEEAVDDSQLPKDRFSAERLKGVDSTLKIQPAELGDSAVYLCASSLDSSGSYGYNEQFFGPGTRLTVL.

The CDR3 here is CAWSGQGAGKLFF. CDR3 in DNA: TGTGCCTGGAGTGGACAGGGGGCCGGAAAACTGTTTTTT. The V gene is TRBV30, the J gene TRBJ1-4; 10 bases map to TRBD1. Looked up from germline, CDR1 is GTSNPN and CDR2 is SVGIG (reference sequence). This CDR3 spans 13 amino acids. The V and J ends lost 1 base and 10 bases, in that order; junction bases with no gene match: 3.